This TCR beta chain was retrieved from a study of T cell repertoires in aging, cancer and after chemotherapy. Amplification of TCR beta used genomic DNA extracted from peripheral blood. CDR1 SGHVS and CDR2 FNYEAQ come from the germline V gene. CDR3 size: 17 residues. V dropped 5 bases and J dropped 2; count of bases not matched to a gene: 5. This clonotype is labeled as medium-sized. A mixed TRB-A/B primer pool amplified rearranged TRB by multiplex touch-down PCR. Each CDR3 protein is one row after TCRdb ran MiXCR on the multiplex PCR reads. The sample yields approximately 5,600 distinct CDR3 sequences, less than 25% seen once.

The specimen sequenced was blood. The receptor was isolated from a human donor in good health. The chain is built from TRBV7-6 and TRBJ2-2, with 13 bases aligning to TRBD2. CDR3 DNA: TGTGCCAGCAGCCTCTGGACTAGCGGGGGAAACACCGGGGAGCTGTTTTTT. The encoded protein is CASSLWTSGGNTGELFF.